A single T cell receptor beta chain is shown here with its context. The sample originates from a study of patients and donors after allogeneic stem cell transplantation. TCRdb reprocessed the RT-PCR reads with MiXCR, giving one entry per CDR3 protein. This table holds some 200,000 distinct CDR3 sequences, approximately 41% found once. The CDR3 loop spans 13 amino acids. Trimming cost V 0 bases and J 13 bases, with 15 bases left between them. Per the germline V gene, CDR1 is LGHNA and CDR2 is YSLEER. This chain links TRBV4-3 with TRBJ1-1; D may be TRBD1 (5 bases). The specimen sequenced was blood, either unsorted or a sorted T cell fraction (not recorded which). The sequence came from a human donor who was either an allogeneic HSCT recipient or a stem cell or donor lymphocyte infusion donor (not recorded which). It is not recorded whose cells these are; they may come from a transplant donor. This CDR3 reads CASSQEDSWRVFF. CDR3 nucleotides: TGCGCCAGCAGCCAAGAAGACAGCTGGCGGGTTTTCTTT.